This T cell receptor beta chain was captured in a study of T cells in Graves' hyperthyroidism and ophthalmopathy. Amplification of TCR beta CDR3 regions used RNA as the template. An initial round of RT-PCR targeting the TCR CDR3 relied on the HTBI primer set. MiXCR, applied by TCRdb to the multiplex PCR reads, yields one record per CDR3 protein. The table includes roughly 500,000 distinct CDR3 sequences, around 46% detected once. Per germline, CDR1 SGHTA and CDR2 FQGNSA. The CDR3 is 14 residues long. V was clipped by 4 bases and J by 3 bases, with 7 bases between them. In this sample, this clonotype turned up many times. Its antigen is not identified. Diagnosis rested on symptoms, serum thyroxine and TRAb, thyroid ultrasound, and orbital computed tomography. Study-wide results and caveats: Ophthalmopathy and stable hyperthyroidism were told apart by a 13 V-J model.

The receptor was isolated from an adult woman with Graves' disease, either hyperthyroidism or ophthalmopathy (not recorded which). The specimen sequenced was peripheral blood or thyroid tissue (not recorded which). The chain recombines TRBV7-2 with TRBJ1-6, with D unclear. CDR3 sequence reads: CASSWTFYNSPLHF. The CDR3 DNA is TGTGCCAGCAGCTGGACCTTCTATAATTCACCCCTCCACTTT. Filled out from reference TRBV7-2 and TRBJ1-6, the complete variable domain reads GAGVSQSPSNKVTEKGKDVELRCDPISGHTALYWYRQSLGQGLEFLIYFQGNSAPDKSGLPSDRFSAERTGGSVSTLTIQRTQQEDSAVYLCASSWTFYNSPLHFGNGTRLTVT.